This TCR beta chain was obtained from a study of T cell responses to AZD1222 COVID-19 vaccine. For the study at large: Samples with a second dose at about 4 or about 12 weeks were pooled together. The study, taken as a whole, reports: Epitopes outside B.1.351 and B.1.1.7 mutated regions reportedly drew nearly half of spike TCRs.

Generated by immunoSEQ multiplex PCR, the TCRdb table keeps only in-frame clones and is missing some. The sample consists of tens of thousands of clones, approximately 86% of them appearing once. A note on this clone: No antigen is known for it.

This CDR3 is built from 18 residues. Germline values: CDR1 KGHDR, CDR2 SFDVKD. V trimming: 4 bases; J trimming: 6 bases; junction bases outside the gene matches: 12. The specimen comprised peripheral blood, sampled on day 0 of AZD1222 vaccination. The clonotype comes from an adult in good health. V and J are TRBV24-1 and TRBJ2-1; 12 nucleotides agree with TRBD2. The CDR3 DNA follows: TGTGCCACCAGTGACCCAAGACTAGCGGGAGTTGAGTCCAATGAGCAGTTCTTC. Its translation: CATSDPRLAGVESNEQFF.